These 20 T cell receptor beta chains came from one sample sequenced in a study of STAT5B mutations in CD4+ large granular lymphocyte leukemia. The data were produced by immunoSEQ multiplex PCR, yet TCRdb's version contains in-frame clones alone and is incomplete. The sample records 20,000 to 25,000 clones, about four fifths being singletons. The sequencing sample was made of CD4+ T cells from blood buffy coats. All receptors come from a human donor in good health.

This sequence joins TRBV6-5 and TRBJ1-1, with a possible D match to TRBD1 (6 bases). This CDR3 is 14 amino acids long. The V end was cut by 0 bases, the J end by 5 bases, with 10 bases between. CDR1 and CDR2 from the germline V gene are MNHEY and SVGAGI. For the CDR3, the DNA is TGTGCCAGCAGTTACTCGACGGGGGCGACTGAAGCTTTCTTT. Amino acids: CASSYSTGATEAFF.

This chain connects TRBV2 to TRBJ2-5; 11 bases match TRBD2. CDR1 and CDR2 from the germline V gene are SNHLY and FYNNEI. This CDR3 is 19 amino acids long. With V trimmed by 2 bases and J by 1 base, 12 bases remained unmatched. CDR3 bases: TGTGCCAGCAGTGAAATCACTAGCGGGAGTCAGTCAGGCCAAGAGACCCAGTACTTC. This gives the protein CASSEITSGSQSGQETQYF.

The chain employs TRBV7-2 and TRBJ2-7, with a weak D call TRBD2 (6 bases). This CDR3 contains 14 residues. Trimming left V 5 bases short and J 2 bases short, with 13 bases between. Germline V gene sequence: CDR1 SGHTA, CDR2 FQGNSA. This chain's CDR3 is CASSPGLNPYEQYF. As DNA, the CDR3 is TGTGCCAGCAGCCCGGGACTGAACCCCTACGAGCAGTACTTC.

The V and J genes are TRBV7-8 and TRBJ1-5; D uncertain. The V gene's germline CDR1 is SGHVS and CDR2 FQNEAQ. CDR3 length: 15 amino acids. The V end lost 2 bases, the J end lost 7 bases, and 15 bases lay between the germline ends. The CDR3 sequence is CASSLQRVGRQPQHF. In nucleotides, the CDR3 is TGTGCCAGCAGCTTACAGCGCGTGGGCAGGCAGCCCCAGCATTTT.

The V call is TRBV14, the J call TRBJ2-7; the match to TRBD1 covers 8 bases. This CDR3 is 15 amino acids long. Germline V gene sequence: CDR1 SGHDN, CDR2 FVKESK. With 5 bases clipped from V and 0 bases from J, the junction kept 6 bases outside the gene matches. CDR3 sequence reads: CASSVRQGNSYEQYF. For the CDR3, the DNA is TGTGCCAGCAGCGTTCGACAGGGGAACTCCTACGAGCAGTACTTC.

V is TRBV10-3 and J is TRBJ1-5; perhaps TRBD1 as D (5 bases). The germline V and J ends were trimmed by 9 bases and 3 bases, with 18 bases remaining between them. The germline gives CDR1 ENHRY, CDR2 SYGVKD. There are 15 residues in the CDR3. The CDR3 region has the DNA TGTGCCATATCTCCAGGGACCTTCGACAATCAGCCCCAGCATTTT. This translates into CAISPGTFDNQPQHF.

This chain links TRBV11-2 with TRBJ2-7, with no clear D. V was trimmed by 8 bases and J by 2 bases, leaving 4 bases between them. This CDR3 contains 10 residues. Germline CDR1 reads SGHAT; CDR2 reads FQNNGV. CDR3 sequence: CASGTYEQYF. CDR3 in DNA: TGTGCCAGCGGAACCTACGAGCAGTACTTC.

The chain combines TRBV4-1 with TRBJ2-3; TRBD1 matches 9 bases. The CDR3 is made up of 18 amino acids. Germline assignment: CDR1 MGHRA and CDR2 YSYEKL. V lost 4 bases and J lost 4; bases outside the gene matches: 15. The CDR3 protein is CASSRGFDRTGVADTQYF. For the CDR3, the DNA is TGCGCCAGCAGCCGTGGTTTTGATAGGACAGGGGTTGCAGATACGCAGTATTTT.

V and J are TRBV6-5 and TRBJ2-1; TRBD1 matches at 7 bases. The CDR3 length is 15 residues. V was clipped by 6 bases and J by 3 bases; unmatched bases: 8. CDR1 and CDR2 from the germline V gene are MNHEY and SVGAGI. The CDR3 region has the DNA TGTGCCAGCAGCAGGGGACAGCTATACTACAATGAGCAGTTCTTC. Its protein is CASSRGQLYYNEQFF.

The CDR3 region has the DNA TGTGCCAGCACCACCGACCGGACTAGCCAAGAGACCCAGTACTTC. It is translated as CASTTDRTSQETQYF. The chain employs TRBV2 and TRBJ2-5, with TRBD2 matching over 7 bases. The CDR3 consists of 15 residues. CDR1 is SNHLY and CDR2 is FYNNEI in the germline V gene. V shed 7 bases and J 1 base; nucleotides not matched to a gene: 9.

The chain has TRBV7-9 and TRBJ2-7, with TRBD2 matching 7 bases. The CDR3 sequence is 19 residues long. CDR1 is SEHNR, CDR2 FQNEAQ, per germline (reference sequence). V shed 4 bases and J 3 bases; nucleotides not matched to a gene: 21. CDR3 in DNA: TGTGCCAGCAGCTCGATTCCAGGGTTCGCCGATACGGGGGGCTACGAGCAGTACTTC. Its translation: CASSSIPGFADTGGYEQYF.

The chain carries TRBV2 and TRBJ2-6, with 11 bases fitting TRBD1. Germline V gene lookup returns CDR1 SNHLY and CDR2 FYNNEI. The trim removed 9 bases at V and 0 bases at J, leaving 13 bases unmatched. The CDR3 runs to 19 residues. CDR3 sequence: CASPGTGGVLPSGANVLTF. DNA of the CDR3: TGTGCCAGTCCCGGGACAGGGGGAGTGTTACCCTCTGGGGCCAACGTCCTGACTTTC.

This clone was observed a few times. The chain has TRBV2 and TRBJ2-7; 8 positions match TRBD2. V lost 4 bases and J lost 5; bases outside the gene matches: 7. This CDR3 spans 14 amino acids. Germline CDR1 and CDR2: SNHLY and FYNNEI. CDR3 bases: TGTGCCAGCAGTGTCCAGCGGGAGACCGACGAGCAGTACTTC. Translated: CASSVQRETDEQYF.

CDR3 bases: TGTGCCAGCAGCTTAGGTGTCTCGGGAGCCGGTACGCAGTATTTT. Its protein product is CASSLGVSGAGTQYF. This chain links TRBV11-3 with TRBJ2-3, with D possibly being TRBD2 (6 bases). Germline-derived CDR1 and CDR2 are SGHNT and YENEEA. Between the trimmed V and J ends, which lost 1 base and 8 bases, there was a span of 16 bases. The CDR3 is made up of 15 amino acids.

This chain uses TRBV6-6 with TRBJ1-6; 9 bases are shared with TRBD1. Germline assignment: CDR1 MNHNY and CDR2 SVGAGI (reference sequence). V dropped 2 bases and J dropped 7; count of bases not matched to a gene: 3. CDR3 length: 15 residues. This CDR3 reads CASSYAGTGNSPLHF. As DNA, the CDR3 is TGTGCCAGCAGTTACGCCGGGACAGGGAATTCACCCCTCCACTTT.

This clone has only a few counts. The J gene is TRBJ1-1, the V gene TRBV5-4; D is undetermined. The V end was cut by 3 bases, the J end by 1 base, with 10 bases between. The CDR3 totals 14 residues. Germline CDR1 reads SGHNT; CDR2 reads YYREEE (reference sequence). The CDR3 reads CASSSPVGNTEAFF. CDR3 in DNA: TGTGCCAGCAGCTCACCGGTGGGGAACACTGAAGCTTTCTTT.

By proportion, this clone is medium-sized. The chain is built from TRBV13 and TRBJ1-5; D remains ambiguous. Germline V gene data show CDR1 as PRHDT and CDR2 as FYEKMQ (reference sequence). Trimming took 0 bases from V and 6 from J, leaving 9 bases between them. This CDR3 spans 14 amino acids. DNA of the CDR3: TGTGCCAGCAGCTTAGGGGGTCGCGGTCAGCCCCAGCATTTT. As protein: CASSLGGRGQPQHF.

This clone was seen only a few times. The chain uses TRBV30 and TRBJ2-2; D perhaps matches TRBD1 (7 bases). CDR1 and CDR2 (germline): GTSNPN, SVGIG (reference sequence). Trimming left V 8 bases short and J 4 bases short, with 17 bases between. This CDR3 is built from 14 residues. DNA for the CDR3: TGTGCCCGTGGAGGGGGCCGCAGCACCGGGGAGCTGTTTTTT. This gives the protein CARGGGRSTGELFF.

The V and J genes are TRBV6-5 and TRBJ2-1; the D gene is possibly TRBD2 (6 bases). The germline V gene encodes CDR1 MNHEY and CDR2 SVGAGI. The CDR3 runs 15 residues. V was trimmed by 0 bases and J by 2 bases, leaving 8 bases between them. This CDR3 is CASSYSWRAYNEQFF. The CDR3 coding sequence is TGTGCCAGCAGTTACTCCTGGAGGGCCTACAATGAGCAGTTCTTC.

This clone has just a few counts. The rearrangement uses TRBV2 and TRBJ1-1; D is ambiguous. The germline V gene has CDR1 SNHLY and CDR2 FYNNEI. The CDR3 extends over 13 amino acids. Trimming shortened V by 2 bases and J by 7 bases, and 11 bases separated the two germline ends. In DNA form, the CDR3 reads TGTGCCAGCAGTGAATCTCTTCAGCTTGAAGCTTTCTTT. Its protein product is CASSESLQLEAFF.